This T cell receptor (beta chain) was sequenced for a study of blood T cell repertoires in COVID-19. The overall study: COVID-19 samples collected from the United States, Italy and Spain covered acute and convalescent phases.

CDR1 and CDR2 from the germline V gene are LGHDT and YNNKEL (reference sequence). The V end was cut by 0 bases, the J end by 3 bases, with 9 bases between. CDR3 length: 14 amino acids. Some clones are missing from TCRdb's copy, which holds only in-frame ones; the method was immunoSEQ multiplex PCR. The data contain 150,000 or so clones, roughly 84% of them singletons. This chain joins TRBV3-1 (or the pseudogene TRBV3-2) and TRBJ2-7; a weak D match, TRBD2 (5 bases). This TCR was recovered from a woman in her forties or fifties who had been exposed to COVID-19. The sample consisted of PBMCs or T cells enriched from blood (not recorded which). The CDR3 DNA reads TGTGCCAGCAGCCAAGATATTGACTACTACGAGCAGTACTTC. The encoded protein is CASSQDIDYYEQYF.